One and the same sample provided the 2 T cell receptor beta chains below, sequenced in a study of T-cell memory formation after mild COVID-19. TCRdb independently ran MiXCR on the 5' RACE reads; one entry per CDR3 protein. The top ten clones hold around 21% of a sample with around 340,000 distinct CDR3 sequences, approximately 14% of them seen once. Source material: PBMCs or a T cell subset sorted from them (not recorded which). The receptor set was obtained from a man aged 18 to 29 who had mild COVID-19 (a few samples of this study predate the infection). Cell type and time point are not known.

This clonotype has more than one count but fewer than ten. The V gene is TRBV20-1, the J gene TRBJ2-2; D uncertain. CDR1 is DFQATT and CDR2 is SNEGSKA in the germline V gene (reference sequence). Trimming removed 6 bases at V and 7 bases at J, with 12 bases between. The CDR3 contains 12 residues. CDR3 loop: CSASSDLGELFF. DNA of the CDR3: TGCAGTGCCAGTTCGGATCTCGGGGAGCTGTTTTTT.

V usage is TRBV7-9 and J usage is TRBJ2-5; possible D gene TRBD1, 6 bases. From germline, CDR1 is SEHNR and CDR2 FQNEAQ (reference sequence). The CDR3 loop spans 14 amino acids. Trimming cost V 2 bases and J 5 bases, with 12 bases left between them. CDR3 region: CASSLLRGRETQYF. DNA for the CDR3: TGTGCCAGCAGCTTACTCAGGGGCCGGGAGACCCAGTACTTC.